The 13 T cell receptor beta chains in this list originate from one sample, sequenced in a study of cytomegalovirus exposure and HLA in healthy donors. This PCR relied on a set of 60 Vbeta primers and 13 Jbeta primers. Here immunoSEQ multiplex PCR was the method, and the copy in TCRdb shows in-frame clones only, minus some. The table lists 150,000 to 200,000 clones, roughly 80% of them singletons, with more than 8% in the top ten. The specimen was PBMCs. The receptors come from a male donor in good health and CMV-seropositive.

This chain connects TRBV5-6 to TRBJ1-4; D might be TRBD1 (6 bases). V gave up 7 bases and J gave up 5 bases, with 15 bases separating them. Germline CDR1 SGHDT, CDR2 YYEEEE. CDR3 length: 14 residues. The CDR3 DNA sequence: TGTGCCAGCCGATCACAGGGAAACAATGAAAAACTGTTTTTT. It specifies CASRSQGNNEKLFF. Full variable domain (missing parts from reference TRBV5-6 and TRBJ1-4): DAGVTQSPTHLIKTRGQQVTLRCSPKSGHDTVSWYQQALGQGPQFIFQYYEEEERQRGNFPDRFSGHQFPNYSSELNVNALLLGDSALYLCASRSQGNNEKLFFGSGTQLSVL.

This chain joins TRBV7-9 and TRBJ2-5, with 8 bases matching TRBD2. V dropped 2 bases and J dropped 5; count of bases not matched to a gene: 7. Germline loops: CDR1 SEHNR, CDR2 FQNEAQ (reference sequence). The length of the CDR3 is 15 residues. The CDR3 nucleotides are TGTGCCAGCAGCTTAAGAGCGGGAGCTGGCGAGACCCAGTACTTC. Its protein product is CASSLRAGAGETQYF.

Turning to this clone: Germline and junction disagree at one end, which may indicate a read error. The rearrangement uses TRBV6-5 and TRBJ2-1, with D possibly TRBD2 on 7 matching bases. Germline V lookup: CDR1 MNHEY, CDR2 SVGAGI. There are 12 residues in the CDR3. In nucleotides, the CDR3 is TGTGCCAGCAGTCCGCCAGCGGGGACAACAATCTTC. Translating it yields CASSPPAGTTIF.

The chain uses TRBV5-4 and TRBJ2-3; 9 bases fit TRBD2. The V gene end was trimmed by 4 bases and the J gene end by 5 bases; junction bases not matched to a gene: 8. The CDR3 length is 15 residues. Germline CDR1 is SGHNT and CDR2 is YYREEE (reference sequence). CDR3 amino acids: CASSGGGGVIDTQYF. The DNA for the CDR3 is TGTGCCAGCAGCGGGGGCGGGGGGGTTATAGATACGCAGTATTTT.

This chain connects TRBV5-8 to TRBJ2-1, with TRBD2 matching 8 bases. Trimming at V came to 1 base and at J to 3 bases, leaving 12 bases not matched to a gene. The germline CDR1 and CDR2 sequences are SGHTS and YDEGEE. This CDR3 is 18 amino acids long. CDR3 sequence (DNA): TGTGCCAGCAGCTTGTTAAGTTTGCTACTAGCGGACTACAATGAGCAGTTCTTC. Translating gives CASSLLSLLLADYNEQFF.

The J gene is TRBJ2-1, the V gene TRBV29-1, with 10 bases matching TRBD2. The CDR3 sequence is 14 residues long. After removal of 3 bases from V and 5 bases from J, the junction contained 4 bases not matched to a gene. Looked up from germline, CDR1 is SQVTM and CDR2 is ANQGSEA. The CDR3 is CSVEEAGGNNEQFF. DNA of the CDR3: TGCAGCGTTGAGGAAGCGGGAGGGAACAATGAGCAGTTCTTC.

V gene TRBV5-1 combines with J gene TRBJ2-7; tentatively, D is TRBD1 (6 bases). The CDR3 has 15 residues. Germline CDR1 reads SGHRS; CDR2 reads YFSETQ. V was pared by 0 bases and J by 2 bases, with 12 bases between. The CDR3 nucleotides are TGCGCCAGCAGCTTGGGCAGGGGAGACACCTACGAGCAGTACTTC. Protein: CASSLGRGDTYEQYF.

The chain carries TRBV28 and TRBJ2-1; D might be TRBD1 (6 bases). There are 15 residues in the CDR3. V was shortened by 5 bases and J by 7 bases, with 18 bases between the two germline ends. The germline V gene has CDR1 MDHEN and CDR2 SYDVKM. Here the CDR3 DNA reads TGTGCCAGCAGTCCGACAGGTTCCCCCCGTAATGAGCAGTTCTTC. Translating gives CASSPTGSPRNEQFF. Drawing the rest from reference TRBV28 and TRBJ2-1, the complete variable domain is DVKVTQSSRYLVKRTGEKVFLECVQDMDHENMFWYRQDPGLGLRLIYFSYDVKMKEKGDIPEGYSVSREKKERFSLILESASTNQTSMYLCASSPTGSPRNEQFFGPGTRLTVL.

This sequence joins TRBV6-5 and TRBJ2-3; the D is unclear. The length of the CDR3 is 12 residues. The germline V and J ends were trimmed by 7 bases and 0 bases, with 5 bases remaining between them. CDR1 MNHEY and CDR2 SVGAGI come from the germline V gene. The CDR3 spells CASKSSTDTQYF. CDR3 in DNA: TGTGCCAGCAAATCTAGCACAGATACGCAGTATTTT.

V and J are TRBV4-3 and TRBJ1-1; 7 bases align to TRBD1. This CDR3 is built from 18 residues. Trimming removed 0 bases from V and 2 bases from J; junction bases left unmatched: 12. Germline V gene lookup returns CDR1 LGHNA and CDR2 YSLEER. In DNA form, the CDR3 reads TGCGCCAGCAGCCAAGAATACCCCTCCCCAGGGGGAAACACTGAAGCTTTCTTT. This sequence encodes CASSQEYPSPGGNTEAFF.

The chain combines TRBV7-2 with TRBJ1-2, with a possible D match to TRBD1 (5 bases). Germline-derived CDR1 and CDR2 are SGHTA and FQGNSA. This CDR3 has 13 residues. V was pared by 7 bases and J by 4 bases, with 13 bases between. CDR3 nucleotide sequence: TGTGCCAGCACTGGCGGGGGACTCTATGGCTACACCTTC. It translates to CASTGGGLYGYTF.

CDR3 bases: TGTGCCAGCAGCTTAGACAGGGTCAATTCACCCCTCCACTTT. Translating gives CASSLDRVNSPLHF. V is TRBV7-8 and J is TRBJ1-6; D might be TRBD1 (6 bases). CDR1 SGHVS and CDR2 FQNEAQ come from the germline V gene. Trimming cost V 1 base and J 7 bases, with 8 bases left between them. This CDR3 comprises 14 residues.

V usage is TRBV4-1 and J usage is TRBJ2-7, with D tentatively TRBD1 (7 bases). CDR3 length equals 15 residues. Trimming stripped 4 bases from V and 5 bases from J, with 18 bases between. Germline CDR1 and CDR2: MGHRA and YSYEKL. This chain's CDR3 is CASSLLGAGQHEQYF. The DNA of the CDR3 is TGCGCCAGCAGCCTCCTTGGGGCGGGACAGCACGAGCAGTACTTC.